The clone carrying this T cell receptor beta chain was recorded a few times. MiXCR, run by TCRdb on the 5' RACE reads, gives a single entry per CDR3 protein. There are roughly 180,000 distinct CDR3 sequences in the sample; 9.8% occur only once, and around 16% lies in the top ten. This specimen comes from a study of CD8 T cells in ankylosing spondylitis. Sequenced: blood, either unsorted or a sorted T cell fraction (not recorded which). This receptor was taken from a female donor with ankylosing spondylitis or in good health (not recorded which).

The CDR3 loop is CASSLRGGIPEAFF. Written as DNA, the CDR3 is TGTGCCAGCAGTTTGCGGGGGGGGATCCCTGAAGCTTTCTTT. The chain carries TRBV27 and TRBJ1-1, with a tentative D call TRBD1 (5 bases). This CDR3 comprises 14 residues. V was trimmed by 3 bases and J by 6 bases, leaving 14 bases between them. Germline values: CDR1 MNHEY, CDR2 SMNVEV (reference sequence).